These 25 T cell receptor beta chains were all obtained from the same sample, sequenced in a study of T cell changes during pregnancy in multiple sclerosis (dated by TCRdb to 2018 to 2020). The library came from the immunoSEQ multiplex PCR assay. The source is immuneACCESS, and TCRdb retained only in-frame sequences with V and J called. Part of the clones is not carried over; for the studies checked, unresolved V genes explain less than half of this, and the remainder is unexplained. This sample comprises tens of thousands of clones, approximately 90% of them detected only once. Of the sample, roughly 1.4% is held by the ten largest clones. The sequencing here drew on peripheral blood, taken in the third trimester of pregnancy. The receptors originated from a female donor with multiple sclerosis, enrolled in a pregnancy study.

The chain employs TRBV18 and TRBJ2-3, with TRBD2 as a possible D gene (7 bases). Between the trimmed V and J ends, which lost 1 base and 1 base, there was a span of 12 bases. Germline CDR1 KGHSH, CDR2 LQKENI. The CDR3 spans 16 residues. CDR3 in amino acids: CASSPRWGGRTDTQYF. DNA for the CDR3: TGTGCCAGCTCACCACGGTGGGGGGGCCGCACAGATACGCAGTATTTT.

This chain links TRBV5-6 with TRBJ1-1; D gene uncertain. In germline, CDR1 is SGHDT, CDR2 YYEEEE. V was trimmed by 3 bases and J by 0 bases, leaving 3 bases between them. The CDR3 is made up of 12 amino acids. The CDR3 DNA sequence: TGTGCCAGCAGCTCAGTGAACACTGAAGCTTTCTTT. Translated, it gives CASSSVNTEAFF.

The gene calls are TRBV9 and TRBJ1-3; D gene uncertain. In germline, CDR1 is SGDLS, CDR2 YYNGEE. V was trimmed by 2 bases and J by 0 bases, leaving 6 bases between them. The CDR3 is 14 residues long. Here the CDR3 DNA reads TGTGCCAGCAGCGTCCTGAGCTCTGGAAACACCATATATTTT. Its protein product is CASSVLSSGNTIYF. Drawing the rest from reference TRBV9 and TRBJ1-3, the complete variable domain is DSGVTQTPKHLITATGQRVTLRCSPRSGDLSVYWYQQSLDQGLQFLIQYYNGEERAKGNILERFSAQQFPDLHSELNLSSLELGDSALYFCASSVLSSGNTIYFGEGSWLTVV.

This chain links TRBV5-1 with TRBJ2-3; D remains ambiguous. From germline, CDR1 is SGHRS and CDR2 YFSETQ. The CDR3 is 14 amino acids. V lost 1 base to trimming and J lost 0 bases, with 6 bases between them. CDR3 sequence reads: CASSLSVSTDTQYF. The CDR3 nucleotides are TGCGCCAGCAGCTTGTCCGTTAGCACAGATACGCAGTATTTT.

This sequence joins TRBV6-5 and TRBJ2-1; 9 bases are shared with TRBD1. The CDR3 consists of 12 residues. The V gene's germline CDR1 is MNHEY and CDR2 SVGAGI. Trimming took 9 bases from V and 6 from J; bases not matched to a gene: 3. CDR3 amino acids: CASWDRANEQFF. The CDR3 nucleotides are TGTGCCAGTTGGGACAGGGCCAATGAGCAGTTCTTC.

This clone appeared a few times. The V gene is TRBV6-6, the J gene TRBJ1-5, with D uncertain. With 2 bases removed from V and 5 bases from J, the gap between germline ends came to 4 bases. CDR3 length equals 12 residues. Germline V gives CDR1 MNHNY, CDR2 SVGAGI (reference sequence). CDR3 sequence reads: CASSYRYQPQHF. DNA for the CDR3: TGTGCCAGCAGTTACCGGTATCAGCCCCAGCATTTT.

DNA for the CDR3: TGTGCCACCAGCAGAGACAGGGGGAGAGGTCAGCCCCAGCATTTT. This encodes CATSRDRGRGQPQHF. V usage is TRBV15 and J usage is TRBJ1-5, with 7 bases matching TRBD1. CDR3 length: 15 amino acids. CDR1 is LNHNV, CDR2 YYDKDF, per germline (reference sequence). V was clipped by 0 bases and J by 6 bases; unmatched bases: 5. Looking up the rest from reference TRBV15 and TRBJ1-5 gives the full variable domain: DAMVIQNPRYQVTQFGKPVTLSCSQTLNHNVMYWYQQKSSQAPKLLFHYYDKDFNNEADTPDNFQSRRPNTSFCFLDIRSPGLGDTAMYLCATSRDRGRGQPQHFGDGTRLSIL.

In nucleotides, the CDR3 is TGTGCCAGCAGCGCCCGGGACACAGGATCCACTCAGCCCCAGCATTTT. Protein sequence: CASSARDTGSTQPQHF. The chain uses TRBV9 and TRBJ1-5; D may be TRBD1 (6 bases). The V end lost 3 bases, the J end lost 6 bases, and 19 bases lay between the germline ends. This CDR3 is 16 amino acids long. Per germline, CDR1 SGDLS and CDR2 YYNGEE. Variable domain in full (rest from reference TRBV9 and TRBJ1-5): DSGVTQTPKHLITATGQRVTLRCSPRSGDLSVYWYQQSLDQGLQFLIQYYNGEERAKGNILERFSAQQFPDLHSELNLSSLELGDSALYFCASSARDTGSTQPQHFGDGTRLSIL.

The CDR3 protein is CAWSVFRGRLGEKLFF. CDR3 sequence (DNA): TGTGCCTGGAGTGTATTCAGGGGCCGCCTGGGAGAAAAACTGTTTTTT. The chain recombines TRBV30 with TRBJ1-4, with D perhaps matching TRBD1 (6 bases). Germline V gene lookup returns CDR1 GTSNPN and CDR2 SVGIG (reference sequence). This CDR3 spans 16 amino acids. V lost 0 bases to trimming and J lost 8 bases, with 19 bases between them.

The V and J genes are TRBV19 and TRBJ2-3; D is perhaps TRBD1 (5 bases). Per germline, CDR1 LNHDA and CDR2 SQIVND (reference sequence). Trimming stripped 6 bases from V and 5 bases from J, with 6 bases between. The CDR3 is 11 amino acids. The CDR3: CASSDRDTQYF. CDR3 DNA sequence: TGTGCCAGTAGCGACAGAGATACGCAGTATTTT.

CDR3 nucleotides: TGTGCCAGCTCACCACGGGGGTCCGGGACAGGGGGAAGTAGGCGCGGCTACACCTTC. Translated: CASSPRGSGTGGSRRGYTF. The chain recombines TRBV18 with TRBJ1-2, with 11 bases identical to TRBD1. The CDR3 runs to 19 residues. Germline CDR1 and CDR2: KGHSH and LQKENI. V gave up 1 base and J gave up 8 bases; unmatched junction bases: 18.

The V gene is TRBV19, the J gene TRBJ2-5; the match to TRBD1 covers 8 bases. This CDR3 comprises 14 residues. Germline trimming cut 6 bases from V and 5 bases from J; bases unmatched to any gene: 8. Germline V CDR1 and CDR2: LNHDA, SQIVND (reference sequence). CDR3 loop: CASSSRGLVETQYF. The CDR3 bases are TGTGCCAGTAGCTCCAGGGGGCTAGTGGAGACCCAGTACTTC. Together with reference TRBV19 and TRBJ2-5, the CDR3 gives the full variable domain: DGGITQSPKYLFRKEGQNVTLSCEQNLNHDAMYWYRQDPGQGLRLIYYSQIVNDFQKGDIAEGYSVSREKKESFPLTVTSAQKNPTAFYLCASSSRGLVETQYFGPGTRLLVL.

J is TRBJ2-3 and V is TRBV18, with D possibly matching TRBD1 (5 bases). CDR1 and CDR2 from the germline V gene are KGHSH and LQKENI. The CDR3 extends over 17 amino acids. The V end lost 6 bases, the J end lost 3 bases, and 22 bases lay between the germline ends. CDR3 region: CASSPTVRQGNTDTQYF. The CDR3 bases are TGTGCCAGCTCGCCCACTGTGAGGCAGGGAAATACAGATACGCAGTATTTT.

The rearrangement links TRBV5-6 to TRBJ1-1; no reliable D call. The CDR3 loop spans 13 amino acids. Germline loops: CDR1 SGHDT, CDR2 YYEEEE. With 1 base removed from V and 2 bases from J, the gap between germline ends came to 6 bases. CDR3 nucleotides: TGTGCCAGCAGCTTGTGGAGAAACACTGAAGCTTTCTTT. Its protein product is CASSLWRNTEAFF.

This clone appeared a single time. The rearrangement uses TRBV2 and TRBJ1-1; D is unclear. The germline gives CDR1 SNHLY, CDR2 FYNNEI. Between the trimmed V and J ends, which lost 5 bases and 6 bases, there was a span of 16 bases. This CDR3 has 14 residues. CDR3 protein: CASSPFEEYAEAFF. CDR3 DNA sequence: TGTGCCAGCAGTCCCTTCGAGGAGTACGCTGAAGCTTTCTTT.

This CDR3 is CASGLVAGGGYGYTF. The DNA for the CDR3 is TGTGCTAGTGGTTTGGTGGCCGGCGGGGGCTATGGCTACACCTTC. V gene TRBV12-5 combines with J gene TRBJ1-2, with a weak D call TRBD1 (5 bases). Trimming removed 0 bases at V and 4 bases at J, with 12 bases between. This CDR3 contains 15 residues. Looked up from germline, CDR1 is LGHNT and CDR2 is FRNRAP.

The J gene is TRBJ2-2, the V gene TRBV9; 8 nucleotides match TRBD2. CDR1 and CDR2 from the germline V gene are SGDLS and YYNGEE. The V and J ends lost 4 bases and 2 bases, in that order; junction bases with no gene match: 7. This CDR3 spans 16 amino acids. In DNA form, the CDR3 reads TGTGCCAGCAGCTCCCGGGGGGGGGCCAACACCGGGGAGCTGTTTTTT. Translated: CASSSRGGANTGELFF.

This chain joins TRBV28 and TRBJ1-2; D unresolved. This CDR3 has 12 amino acids. The germline gives CDR1 MDHEN, CDR2 SYDVKM. V lost 4 bases, J lost 8 bases, and 11 bases lay in between. The CDR3 spells CASSSRGRGYTF. In DNA, the CDR3 is TGTGCCAGCAGTTCGCGGGGTCGGGGCTACACCTTC.

The chain has TRBV5-1 and TRBJ2-6; 8 bases agree with TRBD1. The germline V gene has CDR1 SGHRS and CDR2 YFSETQ. Germline trimming cut 0 bases from V and 2 bases from J; bases unmatched to any gene: 7. CDR3 size: 18 residues. CDR3 sequence: CASSLAPQGEAGANVLTF. The CDR3 DNA is TGCGCCAGCAGCTTGGCCCCACAGGGGGAAGCTGGGGCCAACGTCCTGACTTTC. Looking up the rest from reference TRBV5-1 and TRBJ2-6 gives the full variable domain: KAGVTQTPRYLIKTRGQQVTLSCSPISGHRSVSWYQQTPGQGLQFLFEYFSETQRNKGNFPGRFSGRQFSNSRSEMNVSTLELGDSALYLCASSLAPQGEAGANVLTFGAGSRLTVL.

The V and J genes are TRBV5-1 and TRBJ2-2, with D unclear. CDR3 size: 13 residues. Germline V CDR1 and CDR2: SGHRS, YFSETQ. V shed 7 bases and J shed 2 bases, with 9 bases lying between them. The CDR3 DNA reads as TGCGCCAGCCGCAAGACAAACACCGGGGAGCTGTTTTTT. Amino acid sequence: CASRKTNTGELFF.

This clone was recorded once. The chain is built from TRBV5-1 and TRBJ2-2; perhaps TRBD1 as D (5 bases). Trimming cost V 2 bases and J 2 bases, with 7 bases left between them. Germline V gene data show CDR1 as SGHRS and CDR2 as YFSETQ. The CDR3 extends over 14 amino acids. CDR3 nucleotides: TGCGCCAGCAGCTTCGACAGAAACACCGGGGAGCTGTTTTTT. Its protein is CASSFDRNTGELFF.

The V and J genes are TRBV6-1 and TRBJ1-1; a possible D gene is TRBD1 (5 bases). Germline V gives CDR1 MNHNS, CDR2 SASEGT. The CDR3 is 13 residues long. Trimming cost V 4 bases and J 11 bases, with 17 bases left between them. This chain's CDR3 is CASSVQPGGEAFF. The CDR3 DNA follows: TGTGCCAGCAGTGTCCAACCGGGGGGTGAGGCTTTCTTT.

The V call is TRBV4-1, the J call TRBJ1-4, with D possibly TRBD1 on 5 matching bases. CDR1 and CDR2 (germline): MGHRA, YSYEKL. Trimming cost V 1 base and J 8 bases, with 14 bases left between them. The CDR3 sequence is 15 residues long. The CDR3 loop reads CASSQVPGLGEKLFF. The CDR3 bases are TGCGCCAGCAGCCAAGTACCGGGACTAGGGGAAAAACTGTTTTTT.

The rearrangement uses TRBV29-1 and TRBJ1-2, with D possibly matching TRBD1 (5 bases). Trimming stripped 3 bases from V and 5 bases from J, with 16 bases between. Germline CDR1 and CDR2: SQVTM and ANQGSEA. There are 14 residues in the CDR3. CDR3 coding DNA: TGCAGCGTTGAGAGTACGGAAGGGGCATATGGCTACACCTTC. It translates to CSVESTEGAYGYTF.

The J gene is TRBJ2-7, the V gene TRBV2; D unresolved. The CDR3 totals 10 residues. The ends were cut back, 6 bases at V and 4 bases at J, with 4 bases in the middle. Germline CDR1 is SNHLY and CDR2 is FYNNEI. Here the CDR3 reads CASREYEQYF. CDR3 sequence (DNA): TGTGCCAGCAGGGAGTACGAGCAGTACTTC.